This record concerns one T cell receptor (beta chain) sequence. This clone has only a few counts. Which antigen it targets is not known. The record has no base qualities; no much larger clone is one base away. The time point tag for this specimen amounts to: new active TB diagnosis, blood taken before or within 7 days of starting treatment. Active tuberculosis patients were HIV-seronegative South African adults aged 18 years or older with a new diagnosis. Confirmation of active tuberculosis came from positive sputum smear microscopy and/or a positive M. tuberculosis culture. Unsorted cryopreserved PBMC were immunosequenced, covering on average about 96,000 T cells per clinical donor. TCR libraries were generated with the immunoSEQ multiplex PCR assay, using TCR-beta and/or TCR-alpha/delta assays for each sample. Amplified TCR libraries were sequenced on the Illumina high-throughput platform. The authors' analysis ran thus. Clustering and dimensionality reduction relied on pairwise TCRdist distances among GMM-specific receptors from T cells that were either sorted ex vivo or expanded in vitro. Each clinical repertoire was scored by mean NN-distance, the average TCRdist to the nearest 10% of tetramer-positive reference sequences. GEM TCR motif frequency was calculated as the fraction of unique TCRs that matched known GEM sequences by V/J usage and CDR3 length. Active tuberculosis was classified by linear discriminant analysis with leave-one-out cross-validation, implemented in scikit-learn. The clones in this table, taken by TCRdb from immuneACCESS, are in-frame only. Not every clone is retained; where verified, under half of the shortfall comes from an unresolved V gene, and the cause of the rest is unknown. The V and J calls and clone size are taken from that table; D and trimming were inferred from the DNA. The sample table contains 25,000 to 35,000 clones; only one count was recorded for 92% of them. Clones ranked in the top ten supply roughly 7% of the sample.

Including cysteine and phenylalanine, the CDR3 has 16 amino acids. Of the read, only the CDR3 DNA is kept; its 48 bases are in frame from base 1. Trimming leaves V shorter by 4 bases and J shorter by 9 bases, with the junction holding 10 bases beyond the gene matches. CDR1 and CDR2 (SNHLY, FYNNEI) derive from the germline V gene. The entry originates in a study of T cells in tuberculosis (dated by TCRdb to 2016 to 2019). Regarding the study in general: In the study, CD1B tetramers and high-throughput TCR immunosequencing were combined to characterize T cells specific for the mycobacterial lipid antigen glucose monomycolate (GMM). A South African clinical cohort compared IGRA-negative adolescents, IGRA-positive adolescents with latent tuberculosis and adults with active tuberculosis, ten per group. PBMC from active tuberculosis patients were archived either before standard anti-tuberculosis treatment began or within 7 days of the start of that treatment. Results and caveats for the whole study, not just this receptor: Compared with IGRA-negative controls, TCR-alpha repertoires from active tuberculosis had smaller mean NN-distances to GMM-specific TCRs, which suggests clonal expansion of these TCRs. An accuracy of 87% (AUROC 0.90) was reached by a classifier using the diverse GMM-specific repertoire, compared with approximately 70% accuracy when GEM motif frequencies were used. Clinical samples were chosen by availability of cryopreserved specimens, and active tuberculosis cases were adults while controls were adolescents. Shorter CDR3-alpha lengths in active tuberculosis patients partly drove the smaller NN-distances, and the TCR-beta difference was not statistically significant.

The chain is assembled from TRBV2 and TRBJ2-1; 12 junctional bases match TRBD2. This material consisted of PBMCs, taken at tuberculosis diagnosis. The sequence came from an adult with tuberculosis. Some clones in this sample may be carry-over from other donors' samples. In nucleotides, the sequence is TGTGCCAGCAGTGTGGCTAGCGGGGGGGCGGGCGGTGAGCAGTTCTTC. The encoded protein is CASSVASGGAGGEQFF.